Included here is one T cell receptor (beta chain) sequence, with context. Its antigen remains unknown. Patients chosen for sequencing had CD8+CD57+ cells that had expanded, as shown by flow cytometry. Germline V gene data show CDR1 as KGHDR and CDR2 as SFDVKD. V was clipped by 11 bases and J by 3 bases, with 12 bases between them. CDR3 size: 13 residues. The use of genomic DNA as template underpinned the TCR beta VDJ and CDR3 profiling. TCRdb re-called the reads with MiXCR, one entry per CDR3 protein. The table records about 220,000 distinct CDR3 sequences, around 45% of them present only once. These data are taken from a study of CD8+CD57+ T cells in acquired aplastic anemia. Study-level findings and limits: The number of CD8+ CDR3 sequences shared by patients and controls was twenty-nine.

The sequence derives from a human donor with aplastic anemia. The chain has TRBV24-1 and TRBJ2-2; D remains ambiguous. Sequenced sample: sorted CD4+, CD8+, or CD8+CD57+ T cells (not recorded which) from PBMCs. CDR3 sequence (DNA): TGTGCCATATCAGACACCTACACCGGGGAGCTGTTTTTT. Encoded protein: CAISDTYTGELFF.